The 27 T cell receptor beta chains below were found in one sample sequenced in a study of tumor and adjacent non-tumor tissue in lung cancer. The template was RNA from unsorted bulk tissue. The library came from three nested PCR rounds adapted from ARM-PCR protocols. TCRdb processed the multiplex PCR reads anew with MiXCR; each CDR3 protein has one entry. The sample holds about 80,000 distinct CDR3 sequences, around two thirds seen once. The sample was lung tumor tissue. All receptors come from a woman in her 70s with non-small cell lung cancer.

On this clonotype: This CDR3 fails to terminate in the conserved phenylalanine or tryptophan, so it likely reflects a read error. The DNA is left out, because the CDR3 cannot be placed on it with certainty; the CDR3 is given as TCRdb lists it. The V call is TRBV7-9, the J call TRBJ1-1; no DNA check was done on the table's D call, TRBD1. Germline CDR1 is SEHNR and CDR2 is FQNEAQ (reference sequence). Both ends counted, the CDR3 spans 14 residues. The CDR3 region is CASSLSSQGAVTFL.

The genes are TRBV29-1 and TRBJ1-2, with a possible D match to TRBD1 (5 bases). Trimming took off 6 bases at V and 6 bases at J, with 17 bases between the two ends. CDR1 is SQVTM and CDR2 is ANQGSEA in the germline V gene. This CDR3 contains 13 residues. CDR3 region: CSVGLGSGNGYTF. CDR3 nucleotides: TGCAGCGTGGGTCTAGGGTCAGGGAATGGCTACACCTTC. The variable domain in full, completed from reference TRBV29-1 and TRBJ1-2, reads SAVISQKPSRDICQRGTSLTIQCQVDSQVTMMFWYRQQPGQSLTLIATANQGSEATYESGFVIDKFPISRPNLTFSTLTVSNMSPEDSSIYLCSVGLGSGNGYTFGSGTRLTVV.

The chain combines TRBV5-1 with TRBJ1-2; 7 nucleotides agree with TRBD1. The germline V gene has CDR1 SGHRS and CDR2 YFSETQ. V shed 6 bases and J 13 bases; nucleotides not matched to a gene: 18. The CDR3 is 14 amino acids. CDR3 sequence reads: CASKEPYRGKIITF. In DNA form, the CDR3 reads TGCGCCAGCAAGGAACCTTACAGGGGAAAGATTATCACCTTC.

This clonotype appeared a few times. The CDR3 sequence is CSVRGVQGIQYF. For the CDR3, the DNA is TGCAGCGTCAGGGGGGTCCAAGGGATCCAGTACTTC. The V gene is TRBV29-1, the J gene TRBJ2-5, with D perhaps matching TRBD1 (7 bases). The germline CDR1 and CDR2 sequences are SQVTM and ANQGSEA. Trimming stripped 6 bases from V and 10 bases from J, with 18 bases between. The CDR3 contains 12 residues.

The rearrangement links TRBV29-1 to TRBJ1-2; D unresolved. CDR1 and CDR2 (germline): SQVTM, ANQGSEA. The CDR3 covers 12 residues. Trimming removed 5 bases at V and 13 bases at J, with 20 bases between. This CDR3 reads CSVYGGRSCCTF. The CDR3 DNA reads TGCAGCGTTTACGGTGGGCGCTCTTGCTGCACCTTC.

This clonotype was seen more than once but under ten times. This may arise from a read error, as a much more abundant clone is one base away. The J gene is TRBJ2-7, the V gene TRBV5-4; possible D gene TRBD2, 5 bases. Trimming pared 0 bases from V and 2 bases from J, leaving 9 bases between. The CDR3 runs to 14 residues. Germline V CDR1 and CDR2: SGHNT, YYREEE (reference sequence). DNA for the CDR3: TGTGCCAGCAGCTTGGGGACTCCCACCTACGAGCAGTACTTC. Translation gives CASSLGTPTYEQYF. Based on the CDR3 plus reference TRBV5-4 and TRBJ2-7, the full variable domain is ETGVTQSPTHLIKTRGQQVTLRCSSQSGHNTVSWYQQALGQGPQFIFQYYREEENGRGNFPPRFSGLQFPNYSSELNVNALELDDSALYLCASSLGTPTYEQYFGPGTRLTVT.

The CDR3 DNA is TGTGCCAGTAGAGCTTCTTACTCCTACGAGCAGTACTTC. Protein product: CASRASYSYEQYF. V usage is TRBV6-5 and J usage is TRBJ2-7; D not resolved. This CDR3 region has 13 residues. Trimming left V 9 bases short and J 0 bases short, with 12 bases between. Germline V gene sequence: CDR1 MNHEY, CDR2 SVGAGI.

Note on this clonotype: A read error may account for a junction end that differs from germline. The rearrangement links TRBV11-2 to TRBJ2-3; possibly TRBD1 for D (5 bases). The CDR3 spans 15 residues. Germline V gene sequence: CDR1 SGHAT, CDR2 FQNNGV. The chain's CDR3 is CTSRAALSSTDMQYF. DNA for the CDR3: TGTACCAGCAGGGCCGCCCTCAGTAGCACAGATATGCAGTATTTT.

CDR3 DNA: TGTGCCAGTAGACGGACAACCGCAACTAATGAAAAACTGTTTTTT. This sequence encodes CASRRTTATNEKLFF. This chain uses TRBV6-1 with TRBJ1-4; D perhaps matches TRBD1 (5 bases). Trimming took 9 bases from V and 0 from J, leaving 14 bases between them. The CDR3 length is 15 residues. Germline V lookup: CDR1 MNHNS, CDR2 SASEGT.

This clonotype was detected only a few times. The gene calls are TRBV18 and TRBJ1-2, with TRBD1 matching 11 bases. This CDR3 is 15 amino acids long. V lost 2 bases, J lost 4 bases, and 3 bases stayed unmatched. Germline CDR1 KGHSH, CDR2 LQKENI. CDR3 sequence reads: CASSPAGTGGYGYTF. The CDR3 DNA reads TGTGCCAGCTCACCAGCCGGGACAGGGGGCTATGGCTACACCTTC.

A word on this clonotype: At one boundary the junction diverges from the germline segment, which might be a read error. The J gene is TRBJ1-1, the V gene TRBV29-1; 8 bases are a match to TRBD1. Germline V gives CDR1 SQVTM, CDR2 ANQGSEA. The CDR3 contains 13 residues. CDR3 coding DNA: TGCAGCGGACGGACAGGGCTGAACATTGAAGCTTTCTTT. The encoded protein is CSGRTGLNIEAFF.

On this clonotype: An end of the junction does not agree with germline; a read error may underlie this. V is TRBV14 and J is TRBJ2-1; 8 bases match TRBD1. Germline CDR1 SGHDN, CDR2 FVKESK. CDR3 length equals 16 residues. The CDR3 loop is CASSQKDRASYNQQFF. CDR3 coding DNA: TGTGCCAGCAGCCAAAAGGACAGGGCATCATACAATCAGCAGTTCTTC. The full variable domain, completed using reference TRBV14 and TRBJ2-1, is EAGVTQFPSHSVIEKGQTVTLRCDPISGHDNLYWYRRVMGKEIKFLLHFVKESKQDESGMPNNRFLAERTGGTYSTLKVQPAELEDSGVYFCASSQKDRASYNQQFFGPGTRLTVL.

There are many counts of this clonotype. CDR3 sequence (DNA): TGCAGCGTTGCGGCCGGCGCCGAGCAGTACTTC. Its translation is CSVAAGAEQYF. The chain uses TRBV29-1 and TRBJ2-7; no clear D gene. V was cut by 4 bases and J by 6 bases, with 10 bases left in between. Looked up from germline, CDR1 is SQVTM and CDR2 is ANQGSEA. CDR3 size: 11 residues.

The chain recombines TRBV9 with TRBJ1-1; 9 bases line up with TRBD1. Germline V gene sequence: CDR1 SGDLS, CDR2 YYNGEE. This CDR3 spans 14 amino acids. With V trimmed by 1 base and J by 4 bases, 2 bases remained unmatched. The CDR3 sequence: CASSVLDRGTEAFF. CDR3 DNA: TGTGCCAGCAGCGTATTGGACAGGGGCACTGAAGCTTTCTTT.

At least ten counts were recorded for this clonotype. The J gene is TRBJ1-4, the V gene TRBV6-5; D unresolved. The CDR3 is made up of 17 amino acids. The V end lost 0 bases, the J end lost 0 bases, and 11 bases lay between the germline ends. Germline loops: CDR1 MNHEY, CDR2 SVGAGI. This CDR3 reads CASSYSDGTATNEKLFF. For the CDR3, the DNA is TGTGCCAGCAGTTACTCAGACGGAACTGCAACTAATGAAAAACTGTTTTTT.

The table lists this clonotype with a few counts. The J gene is TRBJ1-2, the V gene TRBV20-1, with 8 nucleotides matching TRBD1. The length of the CDR3 is 16 residues. Germline values: CDR1 DFQATT, CDR2 SNEGSKA (reference sequence). With V trimmed by 1 base and J by 8 bases, 15 bases remained unmatched. This CDR3 is CSARAARGRIYGGYTF. The CDR3 region has the DNA TGCAGTGCTAGAGCGGCCAGGGGGCGCATATATGGGGGCTACACCTTC.

This clonotype has only a few counts. The chain recombines TRBV6-6 with TRBJ1-2; the D gene is possibly TRBD1 (5 bases). The CDR3 is made up of 14 amino acids. V was shortened by 6 bases and J by 3 bases, with 14 bases between the two germline ends. Looked up from germline, CDR1 is MNHNY and CDR2 is SVGAGI (reference sequence). CDR3 loop: CASRGGGDDYGYTF. CDR3 bases: TGTGCCAGCAGGGGGGGGGGAGACGACTATGGCTACACCTTC.

This clonotype was observed many times. The chain employs TRBV5-5 and TRBJ2-3; weak D call: TRBD2 (6 bases). V shed 0 bases and J shed 5 bases, with 13 bases lying between them. CDR1 SGHKS and CDR2 YYEKEE come from the germline V gene (reference sequence). The CDR3 totals 15 residues. The CDR3 nucleotides read TGTGCCAGCAGCTTGGCGGTGCGGGAAGTAGATACGCAGTATTTT. Amino acids: CASSLAVREVDTQYF.

This clonotype has a handful of counts. The CDR3 does not close with the conserved phenylalanine or tryptophan, likely indicating a read error. The chain carries TRBV10-1 and TRBJ2-1; 7 nucleotides line up with TRBD2. Germline-derived CDR1 and CDR2 are WNHNN and SYGVQD (reference sequence). The CDR3 length is 13 residues. The CDR3 sequence is CASSEAGENEQFL. CDR3 DNA sequence: TGTGCCAGCAGTGAGGCGGGGGAGAATGAGCAGTTCTTA.

Of note for this clonotype: One end of the junction varies from germline; a read error may be responsible. The chain combines TRBV7-9 with TRBJ2-5; the match to TRBD2 covers 9 bases. The CDR3 totals 15 residues. Germline V gene sequence: CDR1 SEHNR, CDR2 FQNEAQ (reference sequence). This CDR3 reads CVSSLGGTSLETQYF. The CDR3, as DNA: TGTGTCAGCAGCTTAGGCGGGACTAGCCTGGAGACCCAGTACTTC.

Comments on this clonotype: The conserved phenylalanine or tryptophan normally closing the CDR3 is absent here, so this likely arose from a read error. The chain joins TRBV4-2 to TRBJ1-2, with TRBD1 identical over 10 bases. Per germline, CDR1 LGHNA and CDR2 YNFKEQ. The CDR3 contains 18 residues. CDR3 DNA: TGTACCAGCACTACATCTCCCGGGACAGGGGACCTACTTGACGGCTACACCATC. As protein: CTSTTSPGTGDLLDGYTI.

On this clonotype: The germline gene is not matched at one end of the junction; a read error may be the cause. V gene TRBV29-1 combines with J gene TRBJ1-4, with 10 bases aligning to TRBD1. Germline CDR1 is SQVTM and CDR2 is ANQGSEA. This CDR3 has 14 amino acids. DNA for the CDR3: TGCGGCGCCGGACAGGGGGGGACTAATGGAAAACTGTTTTTT. Protein: CGAGQGGTNGKLFF.

V usage is TRBV12-5 and J usage is TRBJ1-1, with D possibly being TRBD1 (5 bases). Looked up from germline, CDR1 is LGHNT and CDR2 is FRNRAP. The length of the CDR3 is 17 residues. Between the trimmed V and J ends, which lost 2 bases and 4 bases, there was a span of 20 bases. The chain's CDR3 is CASGLNLGGGVTTEAFF. CDR3 in DNA: TGTGCTAGTGGTTTGAACCTGGGGGGAGGGGTGACCACTGAAGCTTTCTTT.

This clonotype was detected many times. This chain connects TRBV5-1 to TRBJ1-1; 7 bases map to TRBD1. The CDR3 runs to 13 residues. V lost 6 bases and J lost 7; bases outside the gene matches: 9. The germline V gene encodes CDR1 SGHRS and CDR2 YFSETQ. CDR3 sequence reads: CASTATGLIEAFF. CDR3 DNA sequence: TGCGCCAGCACCGCGACAGGGCTAATTGAAGCTTTCTTT.

This clonotype occurred once. The CDR3 does not close with the conserved phenylalanine or tryptophan, likely indicating a read error. The DNA is left out, because the CDR3 cannot be placed on it with certainty; the CDR3 is given as TCRdb lists it. The V and J genes are TRBV29-1 and TRBJ2-7. The CDR3 is 10 amino acids long, termini counted. Per the germline V gene, CDR1 is SQVTM and CDR2 is ANQGSEA. CDR3 amino acids: CSVVHHEQYL.

The chain has TRBV10-3 and TRBJ1-2; D uncertain. Germline V gene data show CDR1 as ENHRY and CDR2 as SYGVKD. There are 13 residues in the CDR3. V was pared by 5 bases and J by 4 bases, with 11 bases between. As DNA, the CDR3 is TGTGCCATCAGTCCGGGATGGGGCTATGGCTACACCTTC. As protein: CAISPGWGYGYTF.

Ten or more counts support this clonotype. The chain has TRBV28 and TRBJ2-7, with 10 positions matching TRBD1. Germline V gives CDR1 MDHEN, CDR2 SYDVKM. The ends lost 6 bases at V and 2 bases at J; junction bases unmatched: 10. The CDR3 has 16 amino acids. CDR3 sequence reads: CASSGPRDRGTYEQYF. The CDR3 DNA reads TGTGCCAGCAGCGGTCCCCGGGACAGGGGAACCTACGAGCAGTACTTC.